One and the same sample provided the 30 T cell receptor beta chains below, sequenced in a study of blood T cell repertoires in COVID-19. Data came from immunoSEQ multiplex PCR; TCRdb stores just in-frame clones and leaves some out. Of 60,000 or so clones in the sample, about 88% were seen once. Sequencing used peripheral blood. These TCRs come from a man in his sixties with acute or convalescent COVID-19.

This chain links TRBV2 with TRBJ1-4; possibly TRBD1 for D (6 bases). The CDR3 is 15 residues long. Trimming took 5 bases from V and 7 from J, leaving 17 bases between them. Germline lookup yields CDR1 SNHLY and CDR2 FYNNEI. DNA of the CDR3: TGTGCCAGCAGTTACCAGGGGCACAGTAGTGAAAAACTGTTTTTT. Protein: CASSYQGHSSEKLFF.

The chain recombines TRBV10-1 with TRBJ2-5; 10 bases are shared with TRBD1. V was clipped by 8 bases and J by 2 bases; unmatched bases: 2. This CDR3 has 13 amino acids. Germline V gene sequence: CDR1 WNHNN, CDR2 SYGVQD (reference sequence). CDR3: CASPDRGQETQYF. CDR3 coding DNA: TGCGCCAGCCCGGACAGGGGGCAAGAGACCCAGTACTTC.

A note on this clone: The sample has other DNA sequences that encode this CDR3 too. The J gene is TRBJ1-2, the V gene TRBV10-3; the D gene is possibly TRBD1 (5 bases). Germline-derived CDR1 and CDR2 are ENHRY and SYGVKD. The CDR3 sequence is 15 residues long. Between the trimmed V and J ends, which lost 4 bases and 5 bases, there was a span of 17 bases. CDR3 coding DNA: TGTGCCATCAGTGGTGGGGGAGGCTCCAATTATGGCTACACCTTC. Its protein is CAISGGGGSNYGYTF.

The chain couples TRBV9 to TRBJ1-4; D is undetermined. Trimming removed 4 bases at V and 3 bases at J, with 16 bases between. CDR3 length: 16 amino acids. The germline V gene encodes CDR1 SGDLS and CDR2 YYNGEE. The CDR3, as DNA: TGTGCCAGCAGCCCGGGTCCTTCCTTACCTAATGAAAAACTGTTTTTT. It translates to CASSPGPSLPNEKLFF.

The chain is built from TRBV23-1 and TRBJ1-1; TRBD1 agrees at 10 bases. TRBV23-1 is assigned to the ORF class and has an uncertain function. This CDR3 region has 17 residues. Germline trimming cut 2 bases from V and 6 bases from J; bases unmatched to any gene: 12. The CDR3 is CASSQTRWDRGSPEAFF. The CDR3 DNA reads TGCGCCAGCAGTCAAACGCGATGGGACAGGGGTTCTCCTGAAGCTTTCTTT.

V gene TRBV9 combines with J gene TRBJ2-6; D ambiguous. Trimming removed 0 bases from V and 0 bases from J, with 7 bases in between. The germline CDR1 and CDR2 sequences are SGDLS and YYNGEE. The length of the CDR3 is 16 residues. CDR3 sequence (DNA): TGTGCCAGCAGCGTAGCCGGGTTCTCTGGGGCCAACGTCCTGACTTTC. Translated, it gives CASSVAGFSGANVLTF. Complete variable domain (other parts from reference TRBV9 and TRBJ2-6): DSGVTQTPKHLITATGQRVTLRCSPRSGDLSVYWYQQSLDQGLQFLIQYYNGEERAKGNILERFSAQQFPDLHSELNLSSLELGDSALYFCASSVAGFSGANVLTFGAGSRLTVL.

CDR3 DNA sequence: TGTGCCAGCAGTTTACCGGGTTTCGAAGCTTCCTACGAGCAGTACTTC. Its translation is CASSLPGFEASYEQYF. The chain is built from TRBV5-4 and TRBJ2-7; no firm D call. In germline, CDR1 is SGHNT, CDR2 YYREEE (reference sequence). V dropped 5 bases and J dropped 1 base, with 19 bases sitting between them. The CDR3 runs to 16 residues.

The chain employs TRBV7-2 and TRBJ1-5; D might be TRBD1 (5 bases). Trimming pared 1 base from V and 5 bases from J, leaving 15 bases between. The CDR3 sequence is 16 residues long. The V gene's germline CDR1 is SGHTA and CDR2 FQGNSA. The CDR3 protein is CASSLDEGAVDQPQHF. The DNA for the CDR3 is TGTGCCAGCAGCTTAGATGAAGGGGCGGTGGATCAGCCCCAGCATTTT. Based on the CDR3 plus reference TRBV7-2 and TRBJ1-5, the full variable domain is GAGVSQSPSNKVTEKGKDVELRCDPISGHTALYWYRQSLGQGLEFLIYFQGNSAPDKSGLPSDRFSAERTGGSVSTLTIQRTQQEDSAVYLCASSLDEGAVDQPQHFGDGTRLSIL.

The V and J genes are TRBV19 and TRBJ1-5, with D possibly matching TRBD1 (6 bases). V dropped 6 bases and J dropped 3 bases, with 27 bases sitting between them. Germline V gene lookup returns CDR1 LNHDA and CDR2 SQIVND (reference sequence). The CDR3 length is 19 residues. Written as DNA, the CDR3 is TGTGCCAGTAGGGTCTTCGGCAGGGGTCTTTCAGTCCTCAATCAGCCCCAGCATTTT. As protein: CASRVFGRGLSVLNQPQHF.

The gene calls are TRBV5-8 and TRBJ2-1; D gene ambiguous. CDR3 length equals 14 residues. Germline V gives CDR1 SGHTS, CDR2 YDEGEE. V lost 0 bases and J 7 bases, leaving 11 bases between the germline ends. CDR3 nucleotides: TGTGCCAGCAGCTTGGGAATAGCAGTAAATGAGCAGTTCTTC. Translated: CASSLGIAVNEQFF. Full variable domain (rest looked up from reference TRBV5-8 and TRBJ2-1): EAGVTQSPTHLIKTRGQQATLRCSPISGHTSVYWYQQALGLGLQFLLWYDEGEERNRGNFPPRFSGRQFPNYSSELNVNALELEDSALYLCASSLGIAVNEQFFGPGTRLTVL.

V is TRBV5-6 and J is TRBJ1-3, with 10 bases lining up with TRBD1. Germline values: CDR1 SGHDT, CDR2 YYEEEE. J lost 1 base, V lost 0 bases, and 1 base had no gene match. This CDR3 contains 16 residues. The CDR3 DNA sequence: TGTGCCAGCAGCTTGGGGGACAGGGGATCTGGAAACACCATATATTTT. Its protein is CASSLGDRGSGNTIYF.

This clone has just one count. The chain combines TRBV19 with TRBJ1-1; D is undetermined. Trimming removed 8 bases from V and 2 bases from J, with 15 bases in between. The germline V gene has CDR1 LNHDA and CDR2 SQIVND (reference sequence). The CDR3 length is 14 residues. CDR3 region: CASRVGELNTEAFF. CDR3 nucleotide sequence: TGTGCCAGTCGGGTCGGAGAGTTAAACACTGAAGCTTTCTTT.

The chain carries TRBV14 and TRBJ2-2; tentatively, D is TRBD1 (5 bases). Germline-derived CDR1 and CDR2 are SGHDN and FVKESK. V was cut by 3 bases and J by 6 bases, with 5 bases left in between. The CDR3 runs 12 residues. The CDR3, as DNA: TGTGCCAGCAGCCACAGGGCCGGGGAGCTGTTTTTT. Amino acid sequence: CASSHRAGELFF. The variable domain in full, completed from reference TRBV14 and TRBJ2-2, reads EAGVTQFPSHSVIEKGQTVTLRCDPISGHDNLYWYRRVMGKEIKFLLHFVKESKQDESGMPNNRFLAERTGGTYSTLKVQPAELEDSGVYFCASSHRAGELFFGEGSRLTVL.

This sequence joins TRBV5-4 and TRBJ2-5, with a weak D call TRBD1 (5 bases). This CDR3 region has 14 residues. V was shortened by 2 bases and J by 1 base, with 9 bases between the two germline ends. In germline, CDR1 is SGHNT, CDR2 YYREEE (reference sequence). The chain's CDR3 is CASSLPQVQETQYF. As DNA, the CDR3 is TGTGCCAGCAGCTTACCACAGGTCCAAGAGACCCAGTACTTC.

V usage is TRBV5-1 and J usage is TRBJ1-3; D not resolved. This CDR3 spans 14 amino acids. CDR1 and CDR2 from the germline V gene are SGHRS and YFSETQ. Trimming removed 6 bases from V and 1 base from J, with 11 bases in between. The CDR3 coding sequence is TGCGCCAGCAAACGGGAGGAGTCTGGAAACACCATATATTTT. Residues: CASKREESGNTIYF.

The V gene is TRBV11-3, the J gene TRBJ1-3, with unresolved D. This CDR3 is built from 14 residues. Germline CDR1 reads SGHNT; CDR2 reads YENEEA. The V and J ends lost 5 bases and 7 bases respectively, with 15 bases between them. In DNA, the CDR3 is TGTGCCAGCAGCCCCTCCTTGGAGAGCAACACCATATATTTT. This gives the protein CASSPSLESNTIYF.

The rearrangement uses TRBV19 and TRBJ2-7, with a tentative D call TRBD1 (6 bases). The V gene's germline CDR1 is LNHDA and CDR2 SQIVND (reference sequence). The CDR3 is made up of 16 amino acids. The V end lost 5 bases, the J end lost 0 bases, and 17 bases lay between the germline ends. This CDR3 reads CASSATLAGASYEQYF. CDR3 DNA: TGTGCCAGTAGTGCGACCCTAGCAGGGGCCTCCTACGAGCAGTACTTC.

The genes are TRBV4-1 and TRBJ1-1; D unresolved. Trimming stripped 0 bases from V and 10 bases from J, with 18 bases between. The CDR3 loop spans 15 amino acids. The germline V gene encodes CDR1 MGHRA and CDR2 YSYEKL. The CDR3 DNA follows: TGCGCCAGCAGCCAAGATATTACTTCGGGGTCGTTAGCTTTCTTT. This codes for CASSQDITSGSLAFF.

The chain employs TRBV5-1 and TRBJ1-4; TRBD1 aligns across 7 bases. Germline V gene data show CDR1 as SGHRS and CDR2 as YFSETQ. The V segment lost 4 bases and the J segment 7 bases; nucleotides outside the gene matches: 7. The CDR3 is made up of 14 amino acids. The CDR3 protein is CASSGGQAGEKLFF. CDR3 sequence (DNA): TGCGCCAGCAGCGGAGGACAGGCTGGTGAAAAACTGTTTTTT.

The rearrangement uses TRBV15 and TRBJ1-3; D unresolved. The germline CDR1 and CDR2 sequences are LNHNV and YYDKDF (reference sequence). Trimming shortened V by 4 bases and J by 4 bases, and 11 bases separated the two germline ends. The length of the CDR3 is 14 residues. For the CDR3, the DNA is TGTGCCACCAGCACTCGGCTACAGGGAAACACCATATATTTT. Protein sequence: CATSTRLQGNTIYF.

This chain joins TRBV19 and TRBJ2-5, with D tentatively TRBD2 (5 bases). With 1 base removed from V and 6 bases from J, the gap between germline ends came to 15 bases. The CDR3 covers 15 residues. Germline CDR1 LNHDA, CDR2 SQIVND (reference sequence). Here the CDR3 reads CASSIAGMTRKTQYF. Here the CDR3 DNA reads TGTGCCAGTAGTATAGCGGGGATGACTCGGAAGACCCAGTACTTC.

The rearrangement links TRBV19 to TRBJ1-1, with 7 bases fitting TRBD1. This CDR3 is built from 15 residues. The V segment lost 7 bases and the J segment 1 base; nucleotides outside the gene matches: 9. The V gene's germline CDR1 is LNHDA and CDR2 SQIVND (reference sequence). CDR3 residues: CASTLSPGGNTEAFF. The CDR3 DNA reads TGTGCCAGTACCCTAAGCCCAGGGGGGAACACTGAAGCTTTCTTT.

The gene calls are TRBV28 and TRBJ2-7, with 8 bases matching TRBD1. This CDR3 region has 16 residues. Germline assignment: CDR1 MDHEN and CDR2 SYDVKM. J lost 2 bases, V lost 6 bases, and 12 bases had no gene match. DNA for the CDR3: TGTGCCAGCAGACACACTCCGACAGGGGTTACCTACGAGCAGTACTTC. Its protein product is CASRHTPTGVTYEQYF.

The chain employs TRBV6-5 and TRBJ2-7; no reliable D call. The CDR3 runs to 15 residues. Germline V gene lookup returns CDR1 MNHEY and CDR2 SVGAGI. The V gene lost 6 bases and the J gene lost 5 bases, with 20 bases spanning the gap. This CDR3 reads CASSWPFWASDEQYF. The CDR3 region has the DNA TGTGCCAGCAGCTGGCCGTTTTGGGCCTCGGACGAGCAGTACTTC.

This sequence joins TRBV3-1 (or the pseudogene TRBV3-2) and TRBJ1-1; D gene ambiguous. CDR1 and CDR2 from the germline V gene are LGHDT and YNNKEL (reference sequence). This CDR3 spans 15 amino acids. Trimming left V 7 bases short and J 2 bases short, with 17 bases between. The DNA for the CDR3 is TGTGCCAGCACCCTAGCCGTTTCCAGAAACACTGAAGCTTTCTTT. The encoded protein is CASTLAVSRNTEAFF.

The rearrangement uses TRBV24-1 and TRBJ2-1, with 7 bases aligning to TRBD1. The CDR3 consists of 15 residues. Germline V lookup: CDR1 KGHDR, CDR2 SFDVKD. V gave up 5 bases and J gave up 5 bases; unmatched junction bases: 8. The CDR3 reads CATSGGRDSNNEQFF. CDR3 coding DNA: TGTGCCACCAGTGGAGGCCGGGACAGCAACAATGAGCAGTTCTTC.

V gene TRBV2 combines with J gene TRBJ2-5; D is uncertain. V gave up 4 bases and J gave up 5 bases, with 8 bases separating them. The germline CDR1 and CDR2 sequences are SNHLY and FYNNEI. The CDR3 consists of 12 residues. CDR3 nucleotide sequence: TGTGCCAGCAGTGTCCTGCAGGAGACCCAGTACTTC. Its translation: CASSVLQETQYF.

This chain connects TRBV7-2 to TRBJ1-2; D remains unclear. The V gene's germline CDR1 is SGHTA and CDR2 FQGNSA. CDR3 size: 15 residues. V lost 1 base and J lost 8, with 17 bases in between. The CDR3 coding sequence is TGTGCCAGCAGCTTAGAGGCACGAGTGCGGAGAGGCTACACCTTC. It specifies CASSLEARVRRGYTF.

The DNA of the CDR3 is TGTGCCAGTTGGCGGCCCTCTGGAAACACCATATATTTT. It translates to CASWRPSGNTIYF. This sequence joins TRBV2 and TRBJ1-3; no firm D call. Germline CDR1 reads SNHLY; CDR2 reads FYNNEI. The V and J ends lost 9 bases and 0 bases respectively, with 9 bases between them. The CDR3 loop spans 13 amino acids.

The chain joins TRBV30 to TRBJ1-5; D gene uncertain. Germline loops: CDR1 GTSNPN, CDR2 SVGIG (reference sequence). The CDR3 spans 14 residues. With 0 bases removed from V and 4 bases from J, the gap between germline ends came to 10 bases. This CDR3 reads CAWSVGTQNQPQHF. Here the CDR3 DNA reads TGTGCCTGGAGTGTAGGAACACAGAATCAGCCCCAGCATTTT.